These T cell receptor beta chains were read from a single sample in a study of blood T cell repertoires in COVID-19. Profiling relied on immunoSEQ multiplex PCR, and the TCRdb table lists in-frame clones only, not all of them. The sample includes roughly 90,000 clones, 80% of them seen just once. Sequences were obtained from peripheral blood. The origin of the receptors is a woman in her seventies with acute or convalescent COVID-19. Both conserved end residues are part of each CDR3. Each record gives: J gene, D gene, clone size, V gene, CDR3 DNA, CDR3 protein. A D gene is named only where the DNA matches it firmly. Only part of the rows carry a size: once, few, many, or a class if the clone is expanded.

TRBJ1-2 | TRBD1 | - | TRBV6-5 | TGTGCCAGCAGGGCAACCGGGACAGCCTATGGCTACACCTTC | CASRATGTAYGYTF
TRBJ1-1 | TRBD1 | - | TRBV24-1 | TGTGCCACCAGTGCGGGACAGGGCAACACTGAAGCTTTCTTT | CATSAGQGNTEAFF
TRBJ1-3 | - | - | TRBV3-1/TRBV3-2 | TGTGCCAGCAGCCAAGTTGCCCCTGGAGGAATATCTGGAAACACCATATATTTT | CASSQVAPGGISGNTIYF
TRBJ2-2 | - | - | TRBV29-1 | TGCAGCGCCGCACAGGGCGGGAGTACCGGGGAGCTGTTTTTT | CSAAQGGSTGELFF
TRBJ2-7 | TRBD1 | - | TRBV15 | TGTGCCACCAGCATAACACCGACAGGGTCGGACTACGAGCAGTACTTC | CATSITPTGSDYEQYF
TRBJ2-3 | TRBD1 | - | TRBV28 | TGTGCCAGCAGACCCGCGACAGGGTACACAGATACGCAGTATTTT | CASRPATGYTDTQYF
TRBJ2-1 | TRBD2 | - | TRBV28 | TGTGCCAGCGGCGGGAGTCAGTATGAGCAGTTCTTC | CASGGSQYEQFF
TRBJ2-1 | TRBD2 | - | TRBV6-1 | TGTGCCAGCAGTGAAGGGACTAGCGGGAGCAATGAGCAGTTCTTC | CASSEGTSGSNEQFF
TRBJ2-4 | - | few | TRBV28 | TGTGCCAGCGGTCAACAGGGTTCTGCCAAAAACATTCAGTACTTC | CASGQQGSAKNIQYF
TRBJ2-2 | TRBD1 | - | TRBV5-1 | TGCGCCAGCGGACAGGGAACGAACACCGGGGAGCTGTTTTTT | CASGQGTNTGELFF
TRBJ1-5 | - | - | TRBV19 | TGTGCCAGTAGTATTGCCGGTCTTAGCAATCAGCCCCAGCATTTT | CASSIAGLSNQPQHF
TRBJ2-1 | - | - | TRBV5-1 | TGCGCCAGCAGCTCCAGGGGTCCATCCTACAATGAGCAGTTCTTC | CASSSRGPSYNEQFF
TRBJ1-4 | - | - | TRBV19 | TGTGCCAGCGCGTTCGGGTTAACTAATGAAAAACTGTTTTTT | CASAFGLTNEKLFF
TRBJ1-3 | TRBD1 | - | TRBV9 | TGTGCCAGCAGCGTAGAACAGGGGAGCTCTGGAAACACCATATATTTT | CASSVEQGSSGNTIYF
TRBJ2-2 | TRBD2 | few | TRBV28 | TGTGCCAGCAGTACCTCCTGGACTAGCGGGAAGCGGTACACCGGGGAGCTGTTTTTT | CASSTSWTSGKRYTGELFF
TRBJ2-3 | - | - | TRBV5-1 | TGCGCCAGCAGCTTGATTACACCTAGCACAGATACGCAGTATTTT | CASSLITPSTDTQYF
TRBJ2-1 | TRBD2 | - | TRBV4-2 | TGTGCCAGCAGCCAAGATGGGAGGGGTATGAACAATGAGCAGTTCTTC | CASSQDGRGMNNEQFF
TRBJ2-6 | - | many | TRBV28 | TGTGCCAGCAGTTCAACGGACAAAGCCTCTGGGGCCAACGTCCTGACTTTC | CASSSTDKASGANVLTF
TRBJ2-1 | TRBD2 | - | TRBV29-1 | TGCAGCGTTTCCTTAGCGGGGCCTCTCAATGAGCAGTTCTTC | CSVSLAGPLNEQFF
TRBJ2-7 | TRBD2 | - | TRBV18 | TGTGCCAGCTCCCTAACTAGCGGCTCCTACGAGCAGTACTTC | CASSLTSGSYEQYF
TRBJ2-1 | - | - | TRBV28 | TGTGCCAGCAGTTTATTCGCGGGGACCGGGGGTGAGCAGTTCTTC | CASSLFAGTGGEQFF
TRBJ2-5 | - | - | TRBV27 | TGTACCAGCAGTTCGCAAGAGACCCAGTACTTC | CTSSSQETQYF
TRBJ1-2 | - | - | TRBV5-1 | TGCGCCAGCAGCAGGACACAAGATGGCTACACCTTC | CASSRTQDGYTF
TRBJ2-3 | TRBD2 | - | TRBV11-2 | TGTGCCAGCAGCTTAGTAGCGGGGCGCACAGATACGCAGTATTTT | CASSLVAGRTDTQYF
TRBJ2-5 | - | - | TRBV30 | TGTGCCTGGAGAGGGGAAGAGACCCAGTACTTC | CAWRGEETQYF
TRBJ1-6 | TRBD1 | - | TRBV2 | TGTGCCAGCAGTGAAGTGGGATCAGGGGGTTCACCCCTCCACTTT | CASSEVGSGGSPLHF
TRBJ1-4 | - | - | TRBV5-1 | TGCGCCAGCAGCTTGGAGACAGGCAGAGAAAAACTGTTTTTT | CASSLETGREKLFF
TRBJ2-5 | - | - | TRBV7-9 | TGTGCCAGCAGCAAAGCGGCCCAAGAGACCCAGTACTTC | CASSKAAQETQYF
TRBJ2-7 | TRBD2 | - | TRBV19 | TGTGCCAGTAGTAAAAATAGCGGGGCGACCTACGAGCAGTACTTC | CASSKNSGATYEQYF
TRBJ1-1 | - | - | TRBV29-1 | TGCAGCGCAAAAAGACAGCCAAACACTGAAGCTTTCTTT | CSAKRQPNTEAFF
TRBJ2-2 | TRBD2 | - | TRBV7-7 | TGTGCCAGCAGCAAACTAGCGGGAGGGATCGGGGAGCTGTTTTTT | CASSKLAGGIGELFF
TRBJ2-7 | TRBD1 | few | TRBV3-1/TRBV3-2 | TGTGCCAGCAGCCCGACAGGGGCAGACTTCTACGAGCAGTACTTC | CASSPTGADFYEQYF
TRBJ1-2 | TRBD1 | - | TRBV7-2 | TGTGCCAGCAGCCTAGGGACAGGGAACTATGGCTACACCTTC | CASSLGTGNYGYTF
TRBJ2-1 | - | - | TRBV4-3 | TGCGCCAGCAGCCAAGATATGGGGGGGCCCTACAATGAGCAGTTCTTC | CASSQDMGGPYNEQFF
TRBJ1-5 | - | - | TRBV6-1 | TGTGCCAGCAGTGAACAGCGTAATCAGCCCCAGCATTTT | CASSEQRNQPQHF
TRBJ2-2 | TRBD1 | - | TRBV30 | TGTGCCTGGGGACAGGGGACCGGGGAGCTGTTTTTT | CAWGQGTGELFF
TRBJ2-1 | - | - | TRBV6-2/TRBV6-3 | TGTGCCAGCACCCCCCCAGGGGCCCGGTCCTACAATGAGCAGTTCTTC | CASTPPGARSYNEQFF
TRBJ1-2 | - | - | TRBV19 | TGTGCCAGTAGTATAGGGGCAGCCAACTATGGCTACACCTTC | CASSIGAANYGYTF
TRBJ1-5 | TRBD1 | many | TRBV5-6 | TGTGCCAGCAGGAAACTCGGACAGGGGAATCAGCCCCAGCATTTT | CASRKLGQGNQPQHF
TRBJ2-2 | - | - | TRBV19 | TGTGCCAGTAGTATACATAGAAACACCGGGGAGCTGTTTTTT | CASSIHRNTGELFF